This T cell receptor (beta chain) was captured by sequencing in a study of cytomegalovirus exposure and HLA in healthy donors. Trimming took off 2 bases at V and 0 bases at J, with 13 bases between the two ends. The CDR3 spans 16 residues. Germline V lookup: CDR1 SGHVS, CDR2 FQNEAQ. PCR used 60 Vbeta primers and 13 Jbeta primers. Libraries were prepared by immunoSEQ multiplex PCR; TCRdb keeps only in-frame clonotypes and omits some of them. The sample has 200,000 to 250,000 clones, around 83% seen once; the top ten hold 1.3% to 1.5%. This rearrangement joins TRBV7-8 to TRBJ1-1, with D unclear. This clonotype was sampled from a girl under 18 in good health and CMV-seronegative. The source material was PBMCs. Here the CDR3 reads CASSLSGRGLNTEAFF. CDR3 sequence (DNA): TGTGCCAGCAGCTTATCGGGGAGAGGATTGAACACTGAAGCTTTCTTT.